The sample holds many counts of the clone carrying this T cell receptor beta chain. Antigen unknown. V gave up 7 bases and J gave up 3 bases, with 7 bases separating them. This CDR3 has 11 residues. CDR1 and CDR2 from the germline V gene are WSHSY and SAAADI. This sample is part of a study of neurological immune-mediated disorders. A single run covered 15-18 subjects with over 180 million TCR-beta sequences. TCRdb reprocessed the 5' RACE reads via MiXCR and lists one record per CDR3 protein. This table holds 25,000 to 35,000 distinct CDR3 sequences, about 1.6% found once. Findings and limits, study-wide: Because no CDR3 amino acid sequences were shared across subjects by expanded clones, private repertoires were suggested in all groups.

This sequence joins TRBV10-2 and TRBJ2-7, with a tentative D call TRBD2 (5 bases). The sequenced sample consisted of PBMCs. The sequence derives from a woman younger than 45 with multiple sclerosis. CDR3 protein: CASTGIYEQYF. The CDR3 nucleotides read TGCGCCAGCACGGGGATCTACGAGCAGTACTTC.